A single sample is the source of the 31 T cell receptor beta chains below, sequenced in a study of blood T cell repertoires in COVID-19. Some clones are missing from TCRdb's copy, which holds only in-frame ones; the method was immunoSEQ multiplex PCR. The sample records 250,000 or so clones, about 83% being singletons. The sequenced sample consisted of peripheral blood. These receptors were taken from a human donor in a cohort sampled during active COVID-19.

The V and J genes are TRBV18 and TRBJ2-5; D ambiguous. The CDR3 is 12 residues long. The germline CDR1 and CDR2 sequences are KGHSH and LQKENI. V lost 4 bases and J 1 base, leaving 4 bases between the germline ends. The CDR3 bases are TGTGCCAGCTCACTTAGCCAAGAGACCCAGTACTTC. Protein sequence: CASSLSQETQYF.

In its sample, this clone was seen a few times. Relative to the germline gene, one junction end is altered; a read error may explain this. The chain recombines TRBV28 with TRBJ1-2; D not certain. The CDR3 is made up of 10 amino acids. CDR1 and CDR2 from the germline V gene are MDHEN and SYDVKM. The CDR3, as DNA: TGTGCCAGCAGTGGCAACAGCTACATCTTC. It is translated as CASSGNSYIF.

The chain links TRBV29-1 to TRBJ1-1, with 9 bases lining up with TRBD1. The CDR3 covers 12 residues. Per germline, CDR1 SQVTM and CDR2 ANQGSEA. Trimming at V came to 3 bases and at J to 8 bases, leaving 4 bases not matched to a gene. In DNA, the CDR3 is TGCAGCGTTGAGGGACAGGGTACAGAAGCTTTCTTT. Translating it yields CSVEGQGTEAFF.

The rearrangement joins TRBV6-6 to TRBJ1-5; TRBD1 agrees at 10 bases. The trim removed 10 bases at V and 9 bases at J, leaving 9 bases unmatched. Germline CDR1 MNHNY, CDR2 SVGAGI (reference sequence). CDR3 length equals 13 residues. The CDR3 nucleotides read TGTGCCACAAACCCGGGACAGGGGAGGCCCCAGCATTTT. It translates to CATNPGQGRPQHF.

The chain combines TRBV5-1 with TRBJ1-1, with TRBD1 as a possible D gene (6 bases). CDR1 SGHRS and CDR2 YFSETQ come from the germline V gene. The V end lost 2 bases, the J end lost 0 bases, and 14 bases lay between the germline ends. This CDR3 has 16 residues. CDR3 residues: CASSLTGLEVNTEAFF. The DNA of the CDR3 is TGCGCCAGCAGCTTAACAGGGTTGGAGGTGAACACTGAAGCTTTCTTT.

The rearrangement links TRBV7-9 to TRBJ1-1; D possibly corresponds to TRBD1 (6 bases). V was clipped by 1 base and J by 3 bases, with 15 bases between them. The CDR3 extends over 16 amino acids. Germline-derived CDR1 and CDR2 are SEHNR and FQNEAQ (reference sequence). CDR3 protein: CASSLGSRGHYTEAFF. The CDR3 DNA reads TGTGCCAGCAGCTTAGGTTCTAGGGGACATTACACTGAAGCTTTCTTT.

The chain carries TRBV29-1 and TRBJ2-7, with 7 nucleotides matching TRBD2. This CDR3 is 12 amino acids long. Germline assignment: CDR1 SQVTM and CDR2 ANQGSEA. Trimming at V came to 6 bases and at J to 5 bases, leaving 7 bases not matched to a gene. CDR3 nucleotide sequence: TGCAGCGTGCGAAGCGGGAACGACGAGCAGTACTTC. Protein product: CSVRSGNDEQYF.

The V and J genes are TRBV7-3 and TRBJ2-3, with TRBD2 identical over 13 bases. V was pared by 5 bases and J by 2 bases, with 4 bases of the junction left unmatched. CDR3 length: 16 amino acids. Looked up from germline, CDR1 is SGHTA and CDR2 is FQGTGA. DNA of the CDR3: TGTGCCAGCAGCCTAGGGACTAGCGGGGTCACAGATACGCAGTATTTT. It is translated as CASSLGTSGVTDTQYF.

Comment on this clone: Since the CDR3 does not end with the conserved phenylalanine or tryptophan, this likely comes from a read error. No DNA is shown, since the ends of the CDR3 on it are uncertain; the CDR3 is the one TCRdb lists. This rearrangement joins TRBV18 to TRBJ1-3; the DNA was not used to check the table's D call, TRBD1. The CDR3 adds up to 13 amino acids, both ends counted. Germline values: CDR1 KGHSH, CDR2 LQKENI. CDR3 sequence: CASSPPDRGPTSI.

This chain uses TRBV5-1 with TRBJ2-1, with TRBD1 matching over 9 bases. Germline assignment: CDR1 SGHRS and CDR2 YFSETQ. The V and J ends lost 4 bases and 2 bases, in that order; junction bases with no gene match: 4. This CDR3 is 15 amino acids long. DNA for the CDR3: TGCGCCAGCAGCCCGGACAGGGGCACCTACAATGAGCAGTTCTTC. Protein: CASSPDRGTYNEQFF. The whole variable domain, remainder taken from reference TRBV5-1 and TRBJ2-1, is KAGVTQTPRYLIKTRGQQVTLSCSPISGHRSVSWYQQTPGQGLQFLFEYFSETQRNKGNFPGRFSGRQFSNSRSEMNVSTLELGDSALYLCASSPDRGTYNEQFFGPGTRLTVL.

This sequence joins TRBV29-1 and TRBJ2-1, with 10 bases that match TRBD1. The CDR3 runs to 14 residues. Germline CDR1 reads SQVTM; CDR2 reads ANQGSEA. With 2 bases clipped from V and 5 bases from J, the junction kept 3 bases outside the gene matches. The CDR3 nucleotides are TGCAGCGTTGAAAGGGACAGGGGAAACAATGAGCAGTTCTTC. Translation: CSVERDRGNNEQFF.

In DNA, the CDR3 is TGTGCCAGCAGCCAAGATCCGGGGTGGGGACTCTACGAGCAGTACTTC. Residues: CASSQDPGWGLYEQYF. The chain links TRBV3-1 (or the pseudogene TRBV3-2) to TRBJ2-7; D might be TRBD2 (6 bases). Per the germline V gene, CDR1 is LGHDT and CDR2 is YNNKEL (reference sequence). CDR3 length equals 16 residues. Trimming removed 0 bases from V and 3 bases from J, with 15 bases in between.

The V call is TRBV7-8, the J call TRBJ1-4, with a possible D match to TRBD1 (5 bases). Germline loops: CDR1 SGHVS, CDR2 FQNEAQ. The CDR3 totals 14 residues. The V gene lost 3 bases and the J gene lost 5 bases, with 10 bases spanning the gap. CDR3 nucleotide sequence: TGTGCCAGCAGCTTGGAACAGGCCAATGAAAAACTGTTTTTT. Residues: CASSLEQANEKLFF.

V is TRBV27 and J is TRBJ2-1, with 8 bases lining up with TRBD2. CDR1 is MNHEY and CDR2 is SMNVEV in the germline V gene (reference sequence). After removal of 3 bases from V and 2 bases from J, the junction contained 9 bases not matched to a gene. The CDR3 is made up of 17 amino acids. The DNA of the CDR3 is TGTGCCAGCAGTTTCCCGGGGGGGGGCATGCCCTACAATGAGCAGTTCTTC. Its protein product is CASSFPGGGMPYNEQFF.

This chain links TRBV12-3 or TRBV12-4 with TRBJ2-5; D is perhaps TRBD2 (6 bases). The CDR3 sequence is 13 residues long. The V gene lost 9 bases and the J gene lost 5 bases, with 16 bases spanning the gap. Here the CDR3 DNA reads TGTGCCAGTTCCGCGGCGGGGTTGGAGACCCAGTACTTC. Translated, it gives CASSAAGLETQYF.

The V gene is TRBV5-1, the J gene TRBJ1-3; 8 bases align to TRBD1. The germline gives CDR1 SGHRS, CDR2 YFSETQ. J was trimmed by 4 bases and V by 4 bases; bases with no gene match: 7. The length of the CDR3 is 15 residues. CDR3 residues: CASSAGTGGGNTIYF. For the CDR3, the DNA is TGCGCCAGCAGCGCCGGAACAGGGGGAGGAAACACCATATATTTT.

The DNA for the CDR3 is TGTGCCAGCAGCCAAGTAGCGGTAGCTCGCCCGGGAGAGCAGTTCTTC. This gives the protein CASSQVAVARPGEQFF. This chain links TRBV3-1 (or the pseudogene TRBV3-2) with TRBJ2-1; D might be TRBD2 (6 bases). CDR3 length equals 16 residues. Germline V gene data show CDR1 as LGHDT and CDR2 as YNNKEL (reference sequence). Trimming stripped 1 base from V and 10 bases from J, with 20 bases between.

Concerning this clone: This sample includes further DNA sequences coding for the same CDR3. The chain employs TRBV6-5 and TRBJ2-7; a weak D match, TRBD2 (6 bases). The germline V gene has CDR1 MNHEY and CDR2 SVGAGI. V lost 0 bases and J lost 0, with 6 bases in between. This CDR3 has 14 residues. CDR3 bases: TGTGCCAGCAGTTACTCGCGGGACTCCTACGAGCAGTACTTC. Residues: CASSYSRDSYEQYF.

The gene calls are TRBV6-5 and TRBJ1-6; no clear D gene. V was shortened by 1 base and J by 6 bases, with 10 bases between the two germline ends. The CDR3 length is 15 residues. Germline values: CDR1 MNHEY, CDR2 SVGAGI. CDR3 protein: CASSYWEGRNSPLHF. The DNA for the CDR3 is TGTGCCAGCAGTTACTGGGAGGGCCGTAATTCACCCCTCCACTTT.

This rearrangement joins TRBV6-5 to TRBJ1-1; tentatively, D is TRBD1 (5 bases). The ends were cut back, 6 bases at V and 3 bases at J, with 14 bases in the middle. The CDR3 has 14 amino acids. Germline V lookup: CDR1 MNHEY, CDR2 SVGAGI. The CDR3 DNA sequence: TGTGCCAGCAGACTCAAAAGACAGTACACTGAAGCTTTCTTT. Translated: CASRLKRQYTEAFF.

The chain is built from TRBV28 and TRBJ2-7; 9 bases line up with TRBD1. The junction had 10 bases not matched to a gene; V was cut back by 6 bases and J by 4 bases. This CDR3 has 15 residues. Germline CDR1 and CDR2: MDHEN and SYDVKM. The CDR3 reads CASRVQGTGYYEQYF. DNA of the CDR3: TGTGCCAGCAGAGTACAAGGGACAGGGTATTACGAGCAGTACTTC.

The gene calls are TRBV19 and TRBJ2-2; 9 bases align to TRBD1. This CDR3 spans 14 amino acids. V lost 11 bases and J lost 2; bases outside the gene matches: 6. Germline CDR1 is LNHDA and CDR2 is SQIVND (reference sequence). The CDR3 nucleotides read TGTGCCGGATCGGACAGGGGCAACACCGGGGAGCTGTTTTTT. Translating it yields CAGSDRGNTGELFF.

The chain couples TRBV30 to TRBJ1-1; 8 positions match TRBD1. The CDR3 is 13 amino acids. V was pared by 8 bases and J by 5 bases, with 10 bases of the junction left unmatched. Germline V gene sequence: CDR1 GTSNPN, CDR2 SVGIG (reference sequence). For the CDR3, the DNA is TGTGCCGAAACCAGGGGGCGGTCTACTGAAGCTTTCTTT. Amino acids: CAETRGRSTEAFF. Supplemented by reference TRBV30 and TRBJ1-1, the full variable domain reads SQTIHQWPATLVQPVGSPLSLECTVEGTSNPNLYWYRQAAGRGLQLLFYSVGIGQISSEVPQNLSASRPQDRQFILSSKKLLLSDSGFYLCAETRGRSTEAFFGQGTRLTVV.

The J gene is TRBJ1-4, the V gene TRBV5-1, with TRBD1 as a possible D gene (6 bases). Trimming took off 4 bases at V and 4 bases at J, with 11 bases between the two ends. The CDR3 runs 14 residues. CDR1 is SGHRS and CDR2 is YFSETQ in the germline V gene. The CDR3 nucleotides are TGCGCCAGCAGCCATACAGGGAATAATGAAAAACTGTTTTTT. It codes for CASSHTGNNEKLFF.

The chain links TRBV5-1 to TRBJ1-1; no definite D call. The V end lost 0 bases, the J end lost 7 bases, and 10 bases lay between the germline ends. The germline V gene has CDR1 SGHRS and CDR2 YFSETQ. The CDR3 runs to 13 residues. The chain's CDR3 is CASSLAQYIEAFF. As DNA, the CDR3 is TGCGCCAGCAGCTTGGCGCAATACATTGAAGCTTTCTTT.

This chain links TRBV14 with TRBJ1-2, with TRBD1 as a possible D gene (6 bases). This CDR3 has 12 residues. V lost 6 bases and J 2 bases, leaving 7 bases between the germline ends. Germline V gene lookup returns CDR1 SGHDN and CDR2 FVKESK. CDR3 in DNA: TGTGCCAGCAGTACAGGGAACTATGGCTACACCTTC. This sequence encodes CASSTGNYGYTF. Drawing the rest from reference TRBV14 and TRBJ1-2, the complete variable domain is EAGVTQFPSHSVIEKGQTVTLRCDPISGHDNLYWYRRVMGKEIKFLLHFVKESKQDESGMPNNRFLAERTGGTYSTLKVQPAELEDSGVYFCASSTGNYGYTFGSGTRLTVV.

This clone was seen a single time. The rearrangement links TRBV7-2 to TRBJ2-3, with 10 bases matching TRBD2. The CDR3 spans 16 residues. Germline trimming cut 5 bases from V and 7 bases from J; bases unmatched to any gene: 12. The germline V gene has CDR1 SGHTA and CDR2 FQGNSA. The CDR3 coding sequence is TGTGCCAGCAGCCAATCACCAGCGGGAGGGGCGAATACGCAGTATTTT. It codes for CASSQSPAGGANTQYF.

CDR3 amino acids: CASSQRSGSGNTIYF. The CDR3 DNA sequence: TGTGCCAGCAGCCAGAGGTCGGGGTCTGGAAACACCATATATTTT. The chain is built from TRBV11-3 and TRBJ1-3, with D unclear. V lost 5 bases, J lost 1 base, and 12 bases lay in between. Germline CDR1 and CDR2: SGHNT and YENEEA. The CDR3 extends over 15 amino acids.

The chain employs TRBV5-1 and TRBJ2-7, with 9 bases that match TRBD1. The CDR3 is made up of 16 amino acids. Germline V gene sequence: CDR1 SGHRS, CDR2 YFSETQ. V was pared by 4 bases and J by 1 base, with 9 bases of the junction left unmatched. CDR3 nucleotide sequence: TGCGCCAGCAGCGAGTTAGCCGGGACAGGGTCCTACGAGCAGTACTTC. This translates into CASSELAGTGSYEQYF.

V usage is TRBV18 and J usage is TRBJ1-1; 9 bases are shared with TRBD1. The CDR3 loop spans 15 amino acids. V dropped 2 bases and J dropped 8; count of bases not matched to a gene: 9. Germline V gene sequence: CDR1 KGHSH, CDR2 LQKENI. The CDR3 sequence is CASSPNFSDRGEAFF. In nucleotides, the CDR3 is TGTGCCAGCTCACCAAACTTTTCAGACAGGGGGGAAGCTTTCTTT.

This clone was recorded only once. The same CDR3 arises from other DNA sequences in this sample as well. The rearrangement joins TRBV19 to TRBJ2-5; possible D gene TRBD1, 6 bases. The ends were cut back, 5 bases at V and 1 base at J, with 14 bases in the middle. Germline V CDR1 and CDR2: LNHDA, SQIVND (reference sequence). This CDR3 region has 15 residues. CDR3 region: CASSSETGAQETQYF. CDR3 sequence (DNA): TGTGCCAGTAGTTCCGAGACAGGAGCCCAAGAGACCCAGTACTTC.